This T cell receptor (beta chain) was profiled in a study of shared clonotypes between healthy human individuals (dated by TCRdb to about 2020). For context, the study as a whole: Three men and a couple of women, aged 18 to 49 years, made up the cohort. Different laboratories and diverse techniques were used to prepare libraries and sequence TCR repertoires, to increase sequencing depth and limit assay-specific biases. Each donor's leukapheresis produced roughly between roughly 0.85 and 10 billion PBMCs. The study deeply sequenced blood TCR repertoires of about 5 healthy adults to estimate repertoire size and the extent of clonotype sharing between individuals. For each donor, CD4 naive and CD4 memory were each run on three plates, CD8 naive on two plates, and CD8 memory on one plate.

V gives up 4 bases and J gives up 13 bases, and the segment between their germline ends measures 16 bases. Per the germline V gene (reference sequence), LNHNV is the CDR1 and YYDKDF is the CDR2. Including the terminal cysteine and phenylalanine, the CDR3 comprises 12 residues. This entry keeps only the CDR3 DNA: 36 bases, framed from base 1. About this clone itself: What this receptor recognizes is not known. Per-base qualities were not stored, and no clone one base away is much larger.

Results the study describes overall, beyond this receptor: Incomplete sequencing was indicated by rarefaction of sorted-subset datasets, despite the large sequencing depth. Sampling was limited to blood, and TCR repertoires in tissue likely differ from TCR repertoires in blood. Roughly 5% of naive CD4, 3.5% of naive CD8, roughly 2.5% of memory CD4, and 0.35% to 0.5% of memory CD8 clonotypes were shared across several donors. Pairwise subsampling led to the expectation that sequencing depth would affect the degree of clonotype sharing among donors. Naive subsets generally had larger estimated clonotype richness than memory subsets did. Because the study included only a small number of donors, the genetic and exposure-history diversity represented was limited. Higher generation probabilities were observed for clonotypes shared by all four sorted-subset donors than for non-shared clonotypes.

TCR CDR3 regions were amplified from genomic DNA by multiplex PCR using the deep immunoSEQ assay. Extracted genomic DNA from each cell subset was spread evenly across all wells of several immunoSEQ 96-well plates, with each plate serving as a replicate. For sorted subsets, approximately 210 ng of genomic DNA, equivalent to 25,000 to 30,000 T cell genomes, went into each replicate PCR. The purified libraries were quantified using a Qubit 3.0 fluorometer, sized with a Bioanalyzer 2100, and then quantified again using the KAPA Library Quantification kit. A separate single-read 150-cycle Illumina NextSeq 550 flow cell was used to sequence each immunoSEQ 96-well plate. Per the original workflow: Because only junctional sequences without quality scores were contained in the immunoSEQ output, filtering matching that applied to full-length reads could not be performed. Sequences were annotated with PyIR, a Python wrapper for IgBLAST v1.9, using IMGT germline references to assign V/J genes and CDR3. Any read was removed if the V/J assignment was weak (E-value above 1e-6), the CDR3 was missing, or the read contained stop codons, out-of-frame junctions, or ambiguous translated residues. V3J clonotypes were defined by identical inferred V gene, J gene, and CDR3 amino acid sequence. The percentage overlap between two repertoires was calculated by dividing the number of shared unique clonotypes by the size of the smaller repertoire. Repertoire richness was assessed with RTK rarefaction, the Chao1 estimator, and Recon v2.1 estimates of unobserved clonotypes. Generation probabilities were computed with OLGA for all TCRbeta clonotypes obtained by the gDNA method from a handful of donors. TCRdb holds this immuneACCESS table with in-frame rearrangements only. Some clones are missing; in checked studies, unresolved V genes explain under half, and the rest has no known cause. From that table come the V and J calls and clone size; the DNA was used to work out D and trimming. This sample gives roughly 1 million clones in total; 70% to 80% of them show up just once. Of the sample, 1.5% is held by the ten largest clones.

Healthy HIV-negative adults with no recently reported acute infections or vaccinations were included as donors. Every donor was a Caucasian adult living in Nashville, Tennessee, USA. CD4+ T cells were enriched through magnetic negative selection, after which naive cells were positively selected on CD45RA and the remaining negative fraction served as the memory subset. Blood was obtained by leukapheresis, after which PBMCs were separated by Ficoll-Histopaque density gradient centrifugation and cryopreserved in liquid nitrogen vapor phase. Purity and quantity of every magnetically sorted T cell population were checked by analytical flow cytometry. Genomic DNA was isolated from each sorted fraction and quantified by UV absorbance on a Nanodrop 2000c.

Sequences were obtained from memory CD4+ T cells sorted from blood. Interpreted using the paper, the cell subset or site label stands for: CD45RA-negative fraction. This TCR was recovered from a man between 18 and 29 years old in good health. The chain uses TRBV15 and TRBJ1-1; TRBD1 is possibly the D segment (5 matching bases). The CDR3 has the sequence CATSIQKGRGFF. The DNA sequence is TGTGCCACCAGCATTCAAAAGGGGAGGGGTTTCTTT.